These T cell receptor beta chains were read from a single sample in a study of blood T cells in healthy people across ages. Via MiXCR, TCRdb re-called the 5' RACE reads, giving one row per CDR3 protein. In the table there are roughly 860,000 distinct CDR3 sequences, roughly 60% of which are singletons. Sequenced input: blood. Every receptor here comes from a man in his thirties or forties in good health. The CDR3 runs from the conserved cysteine through the conserved F or W. A D gene is named only where the DNA matches it firmly. Only some rows state a clone size, as once, few, many or a class for expanded clones.

D	V	size	J	CDR3	DNA
TRBD1	TRBV15	NA	TRBJ2-3	CATSTGQGALDTQYF	TGTGCCACCAGCACGGGCCAGGGGGCTTTAGATACGCAGTATTTT
NA	TRBV4-2	few	TRBJ2-5	CASSQHREAQETQYF	TGTGCCAGCAGCCAGCACAGGGAGGCGCAAGAGACCCAGTACTTC
NA	TRBV15	NA	TRBJ2-5	CATSRDRGTQETQYF	TGTGCCACCAGCAGAGATAGGGGGACACAAGAGACCCAGTACTTC
NA	TRBV18	few	TRBJ1-2	CASSPGEGPNYGYTF	TGTGCCAGCTCACCCGGGGAGGGACCGAACTATGGCTACACCTTC
TRBD2	TRBV20-1	NA	TRBJ2-5	CSARVAGEYQETQYF	TGCAGTGCTAGAGTAGCGGGGGAGTACCAAGAGACCCAGTACTTC
TRBD2	TRBV11-2	NA	TRBJ2-1	CASSSPGLAGGPTNSYNEQFF	TGTGCCAGCAGCTCACCCGGACTAGCGGGGGGCCCGACCAACTCCTACAATGAGCAGTTCTTC
TRBD1	TRBV9	NA	TRBJ1-2	CASSVETDRGYGYTF	TGTGCCAGCAGCGTAGAGACCGACAGGGGCTATGGCTACACCTTC
NA	TRBV4-3	NA	TRBJ1-5	CASSHRTRGAVYSNQPQHF	TGCGCCAGCAGCCATCGAACTAGAGGGGCCGTATATAGCAATCAGCCCCAGCATTTT
NA	TRBV7-9	NA	TRBJ1-5	CASSLRGAQPQHF	TGTGCCAGCAGCCTTAGGGGTGCACAGCCCCAGCATTTT
NA	TRBV20-1	NA	TRBJ2-3	CSARAQVGGVSQYF	TGCAGTGCTAGAGCCCAGGTGGGCGGGGTGTCGCAGTATTTT
NA	TRBV9	NA	TRBJ2-7	CASSPGYVEQYF	TGTGCCAGCAGCCCCGGTTACGTCGAGCAGTACTTC
NA	TRBV4-1	NA	TRBJ1-4	CASSQGVGELFF	TGCGCCAGCAGCCAAGGCGTCGGGGAACTGTTTTTT
TRBD1	TRBV20-1	NA	TRBJ1-2	CSAREPGQDFGYTF	TGCAGTGCTAGAGAGCCGGGACAGGATTTTGGCTACACCTTC
TRBD2	TRBV12-3/TRBV12-4	NA	TRBJ2-7	CASSLRLADCEQYF	TGTGCCAGCAGTTTACGGCTAGCGGATTGCGAGCAGTACTTC
TRBD2	TRBV6-5	few	TRBJ2-7	CASSYSKFGGASYEQYF	TGTGCCAGCAGTTACTCGAAATTCGGGGGGGCTTCCTACGAGCAGTACTTC
TRBD2	TRBV7-2	NA	TRBJ2-3	CASRGGVGLTDTQYF	TGTGCCAGCAGGGGAGGGGTGGGTCTCACAGATACGCAGTATTTT
NA	TRBV9	NA	TRBJ1-1	CASSVPQDGEMNTEAFF	TGTGCCAGCAGCGTACCCCAGGACGGGGAAATGAACACTGAAGCTTTCTTT
TRBD2	TRBV2	once	TRBJ2-1	CASASGGVGEQFF	TGTGCCAGCGCTAGCGGGGGGGTTGGTGAGCAGTTCTTC
NA	TRBV25-1	NA	TRBJ1-1	CASGGQNTEAFF	TGTGCCAGTGGGGGGCAGAACACTGAAGCTTTCTTT
NA	TRBV12-3/TRBV12-4	NA	TRBJ1-4	CASSPIRDAKEKLFF	TGTGCCAGCAGTCCGATCCGGGACGCCAAGGAAAAACTGTTTTTT
NA	TRBV6-2/TRBV6-3	NA	TRBJ1-3	CASSYSGEPGNTIYF	TGTGCCAGCAGTTATTCGGGTGAGCCTGGAAACACCATATATTTT
TRBD1	TRBV29-1	few	TRBJ2-7	CSARWGTGDEQYF	TGCAGCGCAAGATGGGGGACAGGGGACGAGCAGTACTTC
NA	TRBV7-2	NA	TRBJ2-1	CASSWDSNSNNEQFF	TGTGCCAGCAGCTGGGACTCCAATTCCAACAATGAGCAGTTCTTC
NA	TRBV7-9	NA	TRBJ1-2	CASSPERGNHGYTF	TGTGCCAGCAGCCCCGAAAGGGGAAACCATGGCTACACCTTC
TRBD1	TRBV20-1	NA	TRBJ2-7	CSAPDRDEQYF	TGCAGTGCTCCCGACAGGGACGAGCAGTACTTC
TRBD1	TRBV10-3	few	TRBJ2-3	CAIRSPPDRGTDTQYF	TGTGCCATCAGGTCCCCGCCGGACAGGGGTACAGATACGCAGTATTTT
TRBD1	TRBV27	NA	TRBJ1-2	CASRRGPANYGYTF	TGTGCCAGCAGAAGGGGGCCGGCTAACTATGGCTACACCTTC
NA	TRBV14	NA	TRBJ2-7	CASSQDGGYTYEQYF	TGTGCCAGCAGCCAAGATGGGGGGTACACCTACGAGCAGTACTTC
TRBD1	TRBV6-5	NA	TRBJ2-5	CASSYEGQGFLETQYF	TGTGCCAGCAGTTACGAGGGACAGGGGTTCTTGGAGACCCAGTACTTC
NA	TRBV10-2	many	TRBJ2-5	CASSSRQAIQETQYF	TGCGCCAGCAGTTCCCGGCAGGCGATCCAAGAGACCCAGTACTTC
TRBD2	TRBV20-1	many	TRBJ2-1	CSARDSGLAGGQGEQFF	TGCAGTGCTAGAGATTCAGGGCTAGCGGGGGGGCAGGGTGAGCAGTTCTTC
NA	TRBV7-2	NA	TRBJ2-7	CASSFNRVGEQYF	TGTGCCAGCAGCTTTAACAGGGTTGGGGAGCAGTACTTC
NA	TRBV20-1	few	TRBJ2-5	CSAPGQGSHSGALYQETQYF	TGCAGTGCACCGGGACAGGGAAGCCATAGCGGGGCCCTGTACCAAGAGACCCAGTACTTC
NA	TRBV7-2	NA	TRBJ2-1	CASSLPDRPYNEQFF	TGTGCCAGCAGTTTACCGGACAGACCCTACAATGAGCAGTTCTTC
TRBD2	TRBV20-1	NA	TRBJ2-3	CSAGRGLAGTDTQYF	TGCAGTGCTGGCAGAGGACTAGCAGGCACAGATACGCAGTATTTT
NA	TRBV9	few	TRBJ1-2	CASQKSNYGYTF	TGTGCCAGCCAGAAGAGTAACTATGGCTACACCTTC
NA	TRBV29-1	NA	TRBJ2-1	CSVVPVPDNEQFF	TGCAGCGTTGTCCCCGTTCCTGACAATGAGCAGTTCTTC
NA	TRBV29-1	NA	TRBJ2-7	CSTSGAPQGEQYF	TGCAGCACCTCAGGGGCCCCTCAGGGAGAGCAGTACTTC
TRBD1	TRBV4-1	NA	TRBJ1-2	CASSQRQGDYGYTF	TGCGCCAGCAGCCAGCGACAGGGGGACTATGGCTACACCTTC
NA	TRBV5-6	NA	TRBJ2-3	CASSLDWTDTQYF	TGTGCCAGCAGCTTGGACTGGACAGATACGCAGTATTTT
NA	TRBV12-3/TRBV12-4	NA	TRBJ1-6	CASSLGQYGSPLHF	TGTGCCAGCAGTTTAGGACAATACGGCTCACCCCTCCACTTT
NA	TRBV29-1	once	TRBJ1-4	CSVQLLGATNEKLFF	TGCAGCGTGCAACTCCTAGGGGCGACTAATGAAAAACTGTTTTTT
TRBD1	TRBV7-2	once	TRBJ1-5	CASSLYEVDRPFNQPQHF	TGTGCCAGCAGCCTCTACGAAGTGGACAGGCCCTTCAATCAGCCCCAGCATTTT
NA	TRBV7-2	few	TRBJ2-3	CASARNGVSDTQYF	TGTGCCAGTGCGAGGAACGGCGTGTCAGATACGCAGTATTTT
NA	TRBV2	NA	TRBJ2-7	CASSEGLAEGQYEQYF	TGTGCCAGCAGTGAAGGGTTAGCGGAGGGGCAGTACGAGCAGTACTTC
TRBD1	TRBV7-2	NA	TRBJ2-4	CTSSEGTGTGGLAKNIQYF	TGTACCAGCAGCGAGGGGACCGGGACAGGGGGACTAGCCAAAAACATTCAGTACTTC
TRBD1	TRBV10-3	NA	TRBJ1-2	CAISGTGRYGYTF	TGTGCCATCAGTGGGACAGGGAGGTATGGCTACACCTTC
NA	TRBV7-9	many	TRBJ2-1	CASSLGGDEQFF	TGTGCCAGCAGTTTAGGGGGGGATGAGCAGTTCTTC
TRBD1	TRBV4-2	NA	TRBJ1-2	CASSQDRQGAYGYTF	TGTGCCAGCAGCCAGGATCGGCAGGGGGCCTATGGCTACACCTTC
TRBD2	TRBV7-2	NA	TRBJ2-5	CASSLGRGGTVPETQYF	TGTGCCAGCAGCTTAGGGAGGGGAGGGACGGTCCCAGAGACCCAGTACTTC
NA	TRBV7-2	NA	TRBJ2-7	CASSINPGHFYEQYF	TGTGCCAGCAGCATCAACCCGGGACACTTCTACGAGCAGTACTTC